This T cell receptor beta chain originates from a study of cytomegalovirus exposure and HLA in healthy donors. For the study at large: Sequencing of roughly 180 million T cells in an earlier analysis found around 120 million unique TCR beta sequences. Overall study findings and caveats: A later analysis found TCR association rates differed by HLA locus, highest for DRB1 and lowest for HLA-C.

With regard to this clone: What it recognizes is unknown.

A multiplex PCR was run with 60 Vbeta primers and 13 Jbeta primers. Profiling relied on immunoSEQ multiplex PCR, and the TCRdb table lists in-frame clones only, not all of them. The table records more than 150,000 clones, about four fifths of them present only once. CDR3 length: 14 residues. With 3 bases clipped from V and 2 bases from J, the junction kept 3 bases outside the gene matches. Germline-derived CDR1 and CDR2 are SNHLY and FYNNEI. The TCR sequence derives from a girl aged 5-17 years in good health and CMV-seropositive. The source material was PBMCs. This chain connects TRBV2 to TRBJ2-5; 7 bases map to TRBD1. The CDR3 coding sequence is TGTGCCAGCAGTGAGGGGACAGCTCAAGAGACCCAGTACTTC. Residues: CASSEGTAQETQYF.